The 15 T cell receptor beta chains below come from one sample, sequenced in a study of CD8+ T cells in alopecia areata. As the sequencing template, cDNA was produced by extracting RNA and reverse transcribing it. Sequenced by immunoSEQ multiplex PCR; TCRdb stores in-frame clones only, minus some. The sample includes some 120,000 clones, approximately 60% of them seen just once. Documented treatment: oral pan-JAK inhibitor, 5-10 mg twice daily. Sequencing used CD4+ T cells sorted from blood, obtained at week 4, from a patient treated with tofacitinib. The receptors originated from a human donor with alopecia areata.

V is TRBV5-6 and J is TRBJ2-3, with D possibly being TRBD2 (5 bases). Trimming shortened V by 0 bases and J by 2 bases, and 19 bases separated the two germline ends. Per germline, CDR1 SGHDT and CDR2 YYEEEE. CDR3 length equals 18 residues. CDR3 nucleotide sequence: TGTGCCAGCAGCTTGGACTTTCGCGGGCGGGCCAACACAGATACGCAGTATTTT. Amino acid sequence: CASSLDFRGRANTDTQYF.

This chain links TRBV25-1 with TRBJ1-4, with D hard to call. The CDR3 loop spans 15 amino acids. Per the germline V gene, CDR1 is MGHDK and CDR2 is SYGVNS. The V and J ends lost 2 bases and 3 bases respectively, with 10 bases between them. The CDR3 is CASSEPGTSNEKLFF. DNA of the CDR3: TGTGCCAGCAGTGAACCCGGAACGTCTAATGAAAAACTGTTTTTT.

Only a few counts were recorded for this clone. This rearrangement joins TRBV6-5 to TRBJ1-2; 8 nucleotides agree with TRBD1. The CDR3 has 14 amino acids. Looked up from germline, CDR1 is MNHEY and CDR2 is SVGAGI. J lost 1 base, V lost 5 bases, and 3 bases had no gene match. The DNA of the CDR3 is TGTGCCAGCAGTCGGACAGGGATTAACTATGGCTACACCTTC. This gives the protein CASSRTGINYGYTF.

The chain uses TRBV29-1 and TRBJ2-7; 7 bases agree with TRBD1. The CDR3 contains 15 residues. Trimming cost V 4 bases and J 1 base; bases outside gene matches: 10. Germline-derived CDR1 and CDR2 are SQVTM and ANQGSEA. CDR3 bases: TGCAGCGTTGTTCGATCGTCCAGGGGGTCCTACGAGCAGTACTTC. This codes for CSVVRSSRGSYEQYF.

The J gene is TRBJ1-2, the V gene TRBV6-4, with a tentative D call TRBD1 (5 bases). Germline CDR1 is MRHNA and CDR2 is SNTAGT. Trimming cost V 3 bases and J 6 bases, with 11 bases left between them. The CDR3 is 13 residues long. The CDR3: CASSERRGDGYTF. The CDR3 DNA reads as TGTGCCAGCAGTGAAAGGCGGGGGGATGGCTACACCTTC.

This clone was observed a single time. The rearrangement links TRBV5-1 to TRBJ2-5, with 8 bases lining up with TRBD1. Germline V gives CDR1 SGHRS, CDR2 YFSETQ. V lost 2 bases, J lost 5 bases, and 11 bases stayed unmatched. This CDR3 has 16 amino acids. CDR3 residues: CASSFGQGRVWETQYF. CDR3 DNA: TGCGCCAGCAGCTTTGGACAGGGACGAGTGTGGGAGACCCAGTACTTC.

The CDR3 coding sequence is TGCAGCGTTGTAAAAGTGTTCGGACAGGGCGTTGGCTACACCTTC. This sequence encodes CSVVKVFGQGVGYTF. The rearrangement links TRBV29-1 to TRBJ1-2; TRBD1 matches at 8 bases. The CDR3 consists of 15 residues. V was pared by 4 bases and J by 7 bases, with 14 bases of the junction left unmatched. The germline gives CDR1 SQVTM, CDR2 ANQGSEA.

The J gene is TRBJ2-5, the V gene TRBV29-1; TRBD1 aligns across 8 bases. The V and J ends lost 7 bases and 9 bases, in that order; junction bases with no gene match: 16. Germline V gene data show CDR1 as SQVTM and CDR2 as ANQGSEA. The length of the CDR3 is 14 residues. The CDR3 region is CSAHDRGLLAAQYF. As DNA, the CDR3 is TGCAGCGCTCACGACAGGGGTTTGCTGGCGGCCCAGTACTTC.

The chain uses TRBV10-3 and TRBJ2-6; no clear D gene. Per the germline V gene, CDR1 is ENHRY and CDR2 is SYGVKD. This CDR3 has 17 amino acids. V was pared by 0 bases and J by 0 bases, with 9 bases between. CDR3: CAISESKESSGANVLTF. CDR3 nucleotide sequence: TGTGCCATCAGTGAGTCGAAAGAGAGCTCTGGGGCCAACGTCCTGACTTTC.

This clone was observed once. CDR3 protein: CASSQAETQYF. The CDR3 bases are TGTGCCAGCAGCCAAGCTGAGACCCAGTACTTC. This chain joins TRBV14 and TRBJ2-5, with unresolved D. The CDR3 length is 11 residues. Between the trimmed V and J ends, which lost 1 base and 5 bases, there was a span of 2 bases. Per the germline V gene, CDR1 is SGHDN and CDR2 is FVKESK.

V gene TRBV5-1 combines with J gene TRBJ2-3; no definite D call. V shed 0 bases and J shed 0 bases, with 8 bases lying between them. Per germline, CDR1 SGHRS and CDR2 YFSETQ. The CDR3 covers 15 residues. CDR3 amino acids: CASSLEGSSTDTQYF. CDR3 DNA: TGCGCCAGCAGCTTGGAGGGCAGCAGCACAGATACGCAGTATTTT.

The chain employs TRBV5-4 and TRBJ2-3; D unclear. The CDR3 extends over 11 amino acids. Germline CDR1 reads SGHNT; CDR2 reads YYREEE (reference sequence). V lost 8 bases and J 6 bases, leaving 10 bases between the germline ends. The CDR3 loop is CASHEGDTQYF. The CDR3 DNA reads TGTGCCAGTCACGAAGGGGATACGCAGTATTTT.

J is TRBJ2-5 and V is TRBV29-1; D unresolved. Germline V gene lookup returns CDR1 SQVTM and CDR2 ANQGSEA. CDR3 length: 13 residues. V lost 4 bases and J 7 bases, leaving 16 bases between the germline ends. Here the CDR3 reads CSVGLTDPGTQYF. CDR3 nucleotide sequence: TGCAGCGTTGGCCTGACCGACCCGGGGACCCAGTACTTC.

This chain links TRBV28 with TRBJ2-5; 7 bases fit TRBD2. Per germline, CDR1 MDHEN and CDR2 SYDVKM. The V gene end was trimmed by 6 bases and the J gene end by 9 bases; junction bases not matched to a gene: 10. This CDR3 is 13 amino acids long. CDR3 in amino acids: CASSRGVALPQYF. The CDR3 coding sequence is TGTGCCAGCAGCCGGGGGGTGGCCCTCCCCCAGTACTTC.

Written as DNA, the CDR3 is TGCGCCAGCAGCCCATACCAAAGTCGTCGGGGTACAGATACGCAGTATTTT. Its translation is CASSPYQSRRGTDTQYF. This rearrangement joins TRBV4-3 to TRBJ2-3, with D maybe TRBD2 (5 bases). With 4 bases removed from V and 3 bases from J, the gap between germline ends came to 20 bases. The CDR3 consists of 17 residues. CDR1 LGHNA and CDR2 YSLEER come from the germline V gene.